A selection of T cell receptor beta chains follows, all from one sample in a study of naive and memory T cell subsets. MiXCR was run by TCRdb on the 5' RACE reads, yielding one entry per CDR3 protein. The sample lists tens of thousands of distinct CDR3 sequences, under 10% occurring once. Source of these receptors: a female donor in good health. Each CDR3 is given with its conserved first and last residue. Fields, in order: J gene, V gene, CDR3 length, CDR3 protein.

j_gene: TRBJ2-2
v_gene: TRBV27
len: 13
CDR3aa: CASSPGYLGELFF

j_gene: TRBJ1-1
v_gene: TRBV18
len: 14
CDR3aa: CASSLGQSGTEAFF

j_gene: TRBJ1-1
v_gene: TRBV6-6
len: 13
CDR3aa: CASSPNENTEAFF

j_gene: TRBJ1-6
v_gene: TRBV20-1
len: 14
CDR3aa: CSARDQGANSPLHF

j_gene: TRBJ2-3
v_gene: TRBV14
len: 15
CDR3aa: CASSQQGWYPDTQYF

j_gene: TRBJ2-1
v_gene: TRBV11-3
len: 14
CDR3aa: CASSLHGGDGEQFF

j_gene: TRBJ2-2
v_gene: TRBV20-1
len: 12
CDR3aa: CSARAGSGELFF

j_gene: TRBJ2-5
v_gene: TRBV29-1
len: 14
CDR3aa: CSVRGQGAIRTQYF

j_gene: TRBJ1-6
v_gene: TRBV3-1
len: 14
CDR3aa: CASSQSPSGSPLHF

j_gene: TRBJ2-4
v_gene: TRBV12-3/TRBV12-4
len: 15
CDR3aa: CASSPQTGPVNIQYF

j_gene: TRBJ2-5
v_gene: TRBV6-5
len: 14
CDR3aa: CATPGQGQRETQYF

j_gene: TRBJ2-3
v_gene: TRBV9
len: 18
CDR3aa: CASSVGIAASGGADTQYF

j_gene: TRBJ2-7
v_gene: TRBV7-2
len: 13
CDR3aa: CASSPTHPYEQYF

j_gene: TRBJ2-4
v_gene: TRBV5-4
len: 14
CDR3aa: CASSPGHDKNIQYF

j_gene: TRBJ2-1
v_gene: TRBV29-1
len: 12
CDR3aa: CSVVSRAYEQFF

j_gene: TRBJ1-5
v_gene: TRBV5-1
len: 14
CDR3aa: CASSFWGGGQTQHF

j_gene: TRBJ2-7
v_gene: TRBV24-1
len: 12
CDR3aa: CATGSGSYEQYF

j_gene: TRBJ2-3
v_gene: TRBV20-1
len: 14
CDR3aa: CSALSGEGTDTQYF

j_gene: TRBJ2-5
v_gene: TRBV20-1
len: 12
CDR3aa: CSAPMLGETQYF

j_gene: TRBJ1-6
v_gene: TRBV6-5
len: 13
CDR3aa: CASSHSDSSPLHF

j_gene: TRBJ2-3
v_gene: TRBV3-1
len: 12
CDR3aa: CASSQDVNTQYF

j_gene: TRBJ2-3
v_gene: TRBV12-3/TRBV12-4
len: 12
CDR3aa: CASSHRRSTQYF

j_gene: TRBJ1-2
v_gene: TRBV29-1
len: 13
CDR3aa: CSVEKGRGYGYTF

j_gene: TRBJ2-7
v_gene: TRBV14
len: 15
CDR3aa: CASSRGSRFEYEQYF

j_gene: TRBJ2-7
v_gene: TRBV7-3
len: 13
CDR3aa: CASSLLGGDEQYF

j_gene: TRBJ2-3
v_gene: TRBV4-3
len: 18
CDR3aa: CASSQAIFSGGGTDTQYF

j_gene: TRBJ2-5
v_gene: TRBV18
len: 13
CDR3aa: CASSPGSAETQYF

j_gene: TRBJ1-2
v_gene: TRBV5-1
len: 14
CDR3aa: CASSPIGGSVGYTF